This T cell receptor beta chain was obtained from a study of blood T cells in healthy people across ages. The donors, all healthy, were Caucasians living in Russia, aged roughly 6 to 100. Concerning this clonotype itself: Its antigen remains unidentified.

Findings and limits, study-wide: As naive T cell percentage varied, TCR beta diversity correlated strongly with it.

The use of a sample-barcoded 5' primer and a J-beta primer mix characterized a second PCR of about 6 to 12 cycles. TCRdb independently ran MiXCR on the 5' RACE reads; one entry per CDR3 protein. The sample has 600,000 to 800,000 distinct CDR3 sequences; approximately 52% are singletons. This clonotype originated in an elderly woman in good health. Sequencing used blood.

This CDR3 is CASRSDATNEKLFF. CDR3 nucleotides: TGCGCCAGCAGATCCGATGCAACTAATGAAAAACTGTTTTTT. This rearrangement joins TRBV5-1 to TRBJ1-4, with D uncertain. Trimming removed 5 bases from V and 0 bases from J, with 8 bases in between. This CDR3 has 14 amino acids. In germline, CDR1 is SGHRS, CDR2 YFSETQ.